This passage covers 8 T cell receptor beta chains from one sample sequenced in a study of blood T cells in healthy people across ages. Primed by a sample-barcoded 5' primer and a J-beta primer mix, a second PCR proceeded for about 6 to 11 cycles. TCRdb processed the 5' RACE reads anew with MiXCR; each CDR3 protein has one entry. The data contain about 1.6 million distinct CDR3 sequences, 30% to 40% of them singletons. Sequenced material: blood. Source of these receptors: a woman younger than 45 in good health.

The chain has TRBV29-1 and TRBJ2-7, with a tentative D call TRBD1 (7 bases). The CDR3 sequence is 13 residues long. CDR1 is SQVTM and CDR2 is ANQGSEA in the germline V gene. In DNA form, the CDR3 reads TGCGGCGCCATGACAGGGAGGTCCTACGAGCAGTACTTC. Its translation is CGAMTGRSYEQYF.

This chain joins TRBV2 and TRBJ1-5; D is ambiguous. Looked up from germline, CDR1 is SNHLY and CDR2 is FYNNEI. The CDR3 has 14 amino acids. V was cut by 6 bases and J by 2 bases, with 11 bases left in between. CDR3 sequence (DNA): TGTGCCAGCAGCGGAAGTTTGGGCAATCAGCCCCAGCATTTT. It encodes CASSGSLGNQPQHF.

Remarks on this clonotype: The junction differs from germline at one of its ends, possibly a read error. In DNA, the CDR3 is TGCAGTACTAGAATATCTAGCGGGAGAACAGATACGCAGTATTTT. Translated: CSTRISSGRTDTQYF. The chain couples TRBV20-1 to TRBJ2-3; 10 nucleotides agree with TRBD2. The germline V gene encodes CDR1 DFQATT and CDR2 SNEGSKA (reference sequence). CDR3 length equals 15 residues.

J is TRBJ2-7 and V is TRBV5-5; 9 bases are shared with TRBD2. Germline V gene lookup returns CDR1 SGHKS and CDR2 YYEKEE (reference sequence). This CDR3 spans 14 amino acids. Trimming took 0 bases from V and 6 from J; bases not matched to a gene: 4. DNA of the CDR3: TGTGCCAGCAGCTTGGAGCGGGGGGCAGGCGAGCAGTACTTC. Translated: CASSLERGAGEQYF.

This chain uses TRBV7-2 with TRBJ2-3; maybe TRBD2 (5 bases). Germline CDR1 reads SGHTA; CDR2 reads FQGNSA. CDR3 size: 14 residues. V was shortened by 5 bases and J by 6 bases, with 15 bases between the two germline ends. The CDR3 spells CASSARVFSDTQYF. The DNA for the CDR3 is TGTGCCAGCAGCGCGAGGGTATTCTCCGATACGCAGTATTTT.

This chain joins TRBV7-9 and TRBJ2-3, with 8 bases lining up with TRBD1. The CDR3 loop spans 16 amino acids. With 5 bases clipped from V and 1 base from J, the junction kept 8 bases outside the gene matches. CDR1 and CDR2 (germline): SEHNR, FQNEAQ (reference sequence). CDR3 sequence: CASSQGQVFGTDTQYF. The CDR3 DNA reads as TGTGCCAGCAGCCAGGGACAGGTCTTTGGCACAGATACGCAGTATTTT.

J is TRBJ2-1 and V is TRBV9; the D gene is possibly TRBD2 (6 bases). This CDR3 spans 16 amino acids. In germline, CDR1 is SGDLS, CDR2 YYNGEE. Trimming took 4 bases from V and 5 from J, leaving 19 bases between them. CDR3 nucleotides: TGTGCCAGCAGCCCCGGGAGAGTAGGACGACACAATGAGCAGTTCTTC. As protein: CASSPGRVGRHNEQFF.

This chain uses TRBV20-1 with TRBJ2-7; the D call may be TRBD1 or TRBD2 (6 bases each). Germline assignment: CDR1 DFQATT and CDR2 SNEGSKA (reference sequence). This CDR3 is 12 amino acids long. Trimming pared 3 bases from V and 6 bases from J, leaving 12 bases between. The DNA of the CDR3 is TGCAGTGCTAGCAAGAGGGGGGTCGAGCAGTACTTC. Translated, it gives CSASKRGVEQYF.